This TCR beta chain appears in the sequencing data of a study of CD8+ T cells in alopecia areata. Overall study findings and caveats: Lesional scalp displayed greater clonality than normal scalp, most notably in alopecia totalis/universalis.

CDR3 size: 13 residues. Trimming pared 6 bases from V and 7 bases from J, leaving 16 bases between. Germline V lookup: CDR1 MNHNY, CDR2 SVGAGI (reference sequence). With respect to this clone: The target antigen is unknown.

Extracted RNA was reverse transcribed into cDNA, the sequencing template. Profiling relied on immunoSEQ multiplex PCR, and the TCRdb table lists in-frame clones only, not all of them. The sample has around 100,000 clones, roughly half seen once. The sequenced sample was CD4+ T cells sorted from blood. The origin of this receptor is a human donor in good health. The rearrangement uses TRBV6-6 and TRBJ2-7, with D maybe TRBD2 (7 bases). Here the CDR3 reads CASSGGGGWEQYF. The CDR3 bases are TGTGCCAGCAGCGGAGGGGGGGGATGGGAGCAGTACTTC.